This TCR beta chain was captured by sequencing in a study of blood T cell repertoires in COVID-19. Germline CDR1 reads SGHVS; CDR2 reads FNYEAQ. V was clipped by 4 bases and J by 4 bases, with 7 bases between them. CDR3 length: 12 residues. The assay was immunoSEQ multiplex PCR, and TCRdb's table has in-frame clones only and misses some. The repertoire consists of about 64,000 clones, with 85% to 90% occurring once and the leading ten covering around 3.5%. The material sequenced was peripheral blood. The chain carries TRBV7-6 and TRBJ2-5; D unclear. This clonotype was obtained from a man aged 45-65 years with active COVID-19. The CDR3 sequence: CASSSPRETQYF. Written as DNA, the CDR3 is TGTGCCAGCAGCTCCCCTAGAGAGACCCAGTACTTC. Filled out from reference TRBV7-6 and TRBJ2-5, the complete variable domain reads GAGVSQSPRYKVTKRGQDVALRCDPISGHVSLYWYRQALGQGPEFLTYFNYEAQQDKSGLPNDRFSAERPEGSISTLTIQRTEQRDSAMYRCASSSPRETQYFGPGTRLLVL.